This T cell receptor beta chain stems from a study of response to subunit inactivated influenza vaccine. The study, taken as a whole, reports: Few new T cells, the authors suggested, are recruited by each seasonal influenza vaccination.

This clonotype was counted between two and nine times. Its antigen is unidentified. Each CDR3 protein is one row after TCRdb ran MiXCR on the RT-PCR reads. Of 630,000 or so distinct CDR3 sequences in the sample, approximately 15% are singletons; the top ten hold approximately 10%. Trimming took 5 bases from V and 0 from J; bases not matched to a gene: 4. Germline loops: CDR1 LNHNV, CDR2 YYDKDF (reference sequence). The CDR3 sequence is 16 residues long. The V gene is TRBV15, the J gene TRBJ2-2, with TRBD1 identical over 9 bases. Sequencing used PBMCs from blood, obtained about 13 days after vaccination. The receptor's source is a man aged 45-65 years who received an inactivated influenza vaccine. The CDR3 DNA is TGTGCCACCAGCCCCCGGACAGGGGCGAACACCGGGGAGCTGTTTTTT. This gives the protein CATSPRTGANTGELFF.